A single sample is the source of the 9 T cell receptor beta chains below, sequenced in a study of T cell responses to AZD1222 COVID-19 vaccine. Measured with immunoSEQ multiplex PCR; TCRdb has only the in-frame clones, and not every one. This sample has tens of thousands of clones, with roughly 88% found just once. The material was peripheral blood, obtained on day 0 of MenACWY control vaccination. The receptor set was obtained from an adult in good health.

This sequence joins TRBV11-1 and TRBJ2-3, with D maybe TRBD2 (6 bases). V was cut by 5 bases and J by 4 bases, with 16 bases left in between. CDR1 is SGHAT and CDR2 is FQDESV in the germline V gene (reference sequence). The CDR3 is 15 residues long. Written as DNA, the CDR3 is TGTGCCAGCAGCCGCGACTATTCGGGGGCAGATACGCAGTATTTT. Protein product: CASSRDYSGADTQYF.

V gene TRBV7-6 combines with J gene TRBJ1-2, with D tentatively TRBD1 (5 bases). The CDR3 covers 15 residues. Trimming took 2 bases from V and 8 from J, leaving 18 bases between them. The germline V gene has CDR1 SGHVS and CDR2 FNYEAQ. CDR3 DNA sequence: TGTGCCAGCAGCTTAAACTTGGCAGGGCCGGACGGCTACACCTTC. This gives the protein CASSLNLAGPDGYTF.

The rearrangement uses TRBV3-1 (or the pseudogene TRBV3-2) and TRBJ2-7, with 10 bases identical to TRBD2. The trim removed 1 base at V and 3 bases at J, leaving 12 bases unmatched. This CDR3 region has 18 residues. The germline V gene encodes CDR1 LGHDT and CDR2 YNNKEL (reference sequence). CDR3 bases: TGTGCCAGCAGCCAAGTTCCCCCCAAGCGGGGGGGAAGCTACGAGCAGTACTTC. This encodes CASSQVPPKRGGSYEQYF.

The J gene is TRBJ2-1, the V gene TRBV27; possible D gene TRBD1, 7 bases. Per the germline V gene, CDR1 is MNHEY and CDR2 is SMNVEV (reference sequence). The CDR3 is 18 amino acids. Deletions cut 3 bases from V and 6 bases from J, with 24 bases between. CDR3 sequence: CASSLSPSGGSPFNEQFF. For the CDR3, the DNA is TGTGCCAGCAGTTTGTCCCCCTCAGGGGGGTCCCCTTTCAATGAGCAGTTCTTC.

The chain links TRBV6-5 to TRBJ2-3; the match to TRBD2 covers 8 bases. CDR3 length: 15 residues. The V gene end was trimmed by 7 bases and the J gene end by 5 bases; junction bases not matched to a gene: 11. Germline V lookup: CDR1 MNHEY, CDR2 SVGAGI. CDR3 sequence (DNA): TGTGCCAGCAATTCCGGGGGGGCCGGGGAAGATACGCAGTATTTT. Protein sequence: CASNSGGAGEDTQYF.

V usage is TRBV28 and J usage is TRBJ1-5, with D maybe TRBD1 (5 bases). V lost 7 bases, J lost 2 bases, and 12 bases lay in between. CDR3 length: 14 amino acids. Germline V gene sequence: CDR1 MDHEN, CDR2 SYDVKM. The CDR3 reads CASKLGGGNQPQHF. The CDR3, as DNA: TGTGCCAGCAAATTGGGGGGTGGCAATCAGCCCCAGCATTTT.

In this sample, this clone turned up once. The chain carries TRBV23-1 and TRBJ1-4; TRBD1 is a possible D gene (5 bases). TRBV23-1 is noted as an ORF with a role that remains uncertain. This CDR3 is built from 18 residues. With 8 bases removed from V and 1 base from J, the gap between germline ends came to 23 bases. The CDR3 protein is CASQGSESLPLTNEKLFF. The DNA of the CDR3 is TGCGCCAGCCAGGGTTCCGAGAGCCTTCCACTAACTAATGAAAAACTGTTTTTT.

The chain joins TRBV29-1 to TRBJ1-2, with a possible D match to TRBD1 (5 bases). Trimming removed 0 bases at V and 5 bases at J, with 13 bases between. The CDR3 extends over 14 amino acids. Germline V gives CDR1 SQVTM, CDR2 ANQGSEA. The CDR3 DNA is TGCAGCGTTGAAGACGGGGCGGGGAGGTATGGCTACACCTTC. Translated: CSVEDGAGRYGYTF. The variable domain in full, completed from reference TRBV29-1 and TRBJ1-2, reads SAVISQKPSRDICQRGTSLTIQCQVDSQVTMMFWYRQQPGQSLTLIATANQGSEATYESGFVIDKFPISRPNLTFSTLTVSNMSPEDSSIYLCSVEDGAGRYGYTFGSGTRLTVV.

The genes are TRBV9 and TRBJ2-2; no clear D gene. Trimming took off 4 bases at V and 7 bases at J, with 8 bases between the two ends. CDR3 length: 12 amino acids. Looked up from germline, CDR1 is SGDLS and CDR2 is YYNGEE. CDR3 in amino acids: CASSPPGGELFF. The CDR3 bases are TGTGCCAGCAGCCCCCCGGGCGGGGAGCTGTTTTTT.